Reported below is one TCR beta chain. Antigen unknown. Noted treatment: roughly 10-day PBMC culture with coronavirus spike peptide pools or control peptides (ViraFEST assay). Sequenced with the Oncomine TCR Beta short-read assay was DNA taken from cultured CD4+ T cells. TCRdb re-derived calls from the PCR reads in MiXCR, one entry per CDR3 protein. The sample has around 19,000 distinct CDR3 sequences, about 44% seen once. Germline CDR1 is MNHEY and CDR2 is SMNVEV (reference sequence). The CDR3 loop spans 16 amino acids. V lost 6 bases, J lost 3 bases, and 18 bases lay in between. This record comes from a study of vaccination and CD4 T cells after COVID-19.

The rearrangement joins TRBV27 to TRBJ1-3, with D unclear. Material for sequencing was CD4+ T cells from blood, cultured in vitro. This clonotype was obtained from a human donor who had recovered from COVID-19. This CDR3 reads CASRPSSGGDGNTIYF. The CDR3 DNA follows: TGTGCCAGCAGACCCAGCTCCGGCGGGGATGGAAACACCATATATTTT.